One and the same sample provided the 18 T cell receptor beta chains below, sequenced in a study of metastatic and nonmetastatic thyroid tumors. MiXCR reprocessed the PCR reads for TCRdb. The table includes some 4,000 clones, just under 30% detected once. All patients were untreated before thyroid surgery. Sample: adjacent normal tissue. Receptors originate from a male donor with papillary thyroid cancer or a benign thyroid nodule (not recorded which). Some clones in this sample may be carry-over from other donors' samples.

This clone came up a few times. The CDR3 DNA reads TGTGCCAGCACCTCCTCTAGCGGGAGCTCCTACGAGCAGTACTTC. Amino acid sequence: CASTSSSGSSYEQYF. The V call is TRBV28, the J call TRBJ2-7, with 10 bases that match TRBD2. Germline V lookup: CDR1 MDHEN, CDR2 SYDVKM. The CDR3 contains 15 residues. J gave up 0 bases and V 7 bases, and 6 bases lay outside the gene matches.

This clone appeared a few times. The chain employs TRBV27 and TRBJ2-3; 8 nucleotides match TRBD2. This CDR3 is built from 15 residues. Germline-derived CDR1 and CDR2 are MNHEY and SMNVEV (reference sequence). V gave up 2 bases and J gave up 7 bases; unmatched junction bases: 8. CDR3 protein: CASSLLGGGRNTQYF. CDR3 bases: TGTGCCAGCAGTTTACTTGGCGGGGGGAGGAATACGCAGTATTTT.

This CDR3 reads CASSTYVAGGAQLSLHF. DNA of the CDR3: TGTGCCAGCAGTACCTACGTAGCGGGGGGGGCGCAGCTCTCCCTCCACTTT. V usage is TRBV6-1 and J usage is TRBJ1-6, with a weak D call TRBD1 (6 bases). Deletions cut 5 bases from V and 14 bases from J, with 28 bases between. The CDR3 loop spans 17 amino acids. CDR1 is MNHNS and CDR2 is SASEGT in the germline V gene.

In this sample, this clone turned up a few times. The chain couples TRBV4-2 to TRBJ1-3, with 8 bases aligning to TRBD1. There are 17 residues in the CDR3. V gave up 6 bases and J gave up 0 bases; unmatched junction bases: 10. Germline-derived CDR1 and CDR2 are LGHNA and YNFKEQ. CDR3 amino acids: CASSPGQALLSGNTIYF. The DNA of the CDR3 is TGTGCCAGCAGTCCGGGACAGGCGCTGCTCTCTGGAAACACCATATATTTT.

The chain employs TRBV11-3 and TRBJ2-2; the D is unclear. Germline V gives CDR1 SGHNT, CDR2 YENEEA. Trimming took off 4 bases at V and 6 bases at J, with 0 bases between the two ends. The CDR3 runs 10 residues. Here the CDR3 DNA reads TGTGCCAGCAGCTCCGGGGAGCTGTTTTTT. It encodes CASSSGELFF. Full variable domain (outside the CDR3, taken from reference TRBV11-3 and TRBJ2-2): EAGVVQSPRYKIIEKKQPVAFWCNPISGHNTLYWYLQNLGQGPELLIRYENEEAVDDSQLPKDRFSAERLKGVDSTLKIQPAELGDSAVYLCASSSGELFFGEGSRLTVL.

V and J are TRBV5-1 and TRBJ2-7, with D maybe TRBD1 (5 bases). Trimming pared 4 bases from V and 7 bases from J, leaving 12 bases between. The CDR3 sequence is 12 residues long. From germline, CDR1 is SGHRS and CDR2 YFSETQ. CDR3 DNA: TGCGCCAGCAGCGCATCAGGGAAAGAGCAGTACTTC. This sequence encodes CASSASGKEQYF.

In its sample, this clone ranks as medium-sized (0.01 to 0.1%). This chain's CDR3 is CSARGLGTDTQYF. CDR3 nucleotides: TGCAGTGCTAGAGGGTTAGGCACAGATACGCAGTATTTT. The gene calls are TRBV20-1 and TRBJ2-3; D call uncertain. Trimming stripped 1 base from V and 1 base from J, with 6 bases between. The CDR3 sequence is 13 residues long. The germline CDR1 and CDR2 sequences are DFQATT and SNEGSKA (reference sequence).

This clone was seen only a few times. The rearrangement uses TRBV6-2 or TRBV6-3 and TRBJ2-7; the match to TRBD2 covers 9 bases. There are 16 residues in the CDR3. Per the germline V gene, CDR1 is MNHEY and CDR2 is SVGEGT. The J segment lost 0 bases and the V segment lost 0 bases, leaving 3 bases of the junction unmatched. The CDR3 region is CASSYSTSGSSYEQYF. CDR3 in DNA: TGTGCCAGCAGTTACTCGACTAGCGGAAGCTCCTACGAGCAGTACTTC.

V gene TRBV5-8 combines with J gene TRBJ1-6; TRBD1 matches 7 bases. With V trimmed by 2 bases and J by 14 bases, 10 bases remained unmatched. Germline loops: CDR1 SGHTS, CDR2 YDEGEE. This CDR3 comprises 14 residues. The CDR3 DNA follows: TGTGCCAGCAGCTTCGACAGGGCCCAGGGGGCCCTCCACTTT. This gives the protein CASSFDRAQGALHF.

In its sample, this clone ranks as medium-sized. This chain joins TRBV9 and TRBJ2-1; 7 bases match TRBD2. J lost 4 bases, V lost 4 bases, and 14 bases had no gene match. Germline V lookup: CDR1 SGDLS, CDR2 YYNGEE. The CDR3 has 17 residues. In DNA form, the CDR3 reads TGTGCCAGCAGCCTCACGGGAGGACTAGGGTTATACAATGAGCAGTTCTTC. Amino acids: CASSLTGGLGLYNEQFF.

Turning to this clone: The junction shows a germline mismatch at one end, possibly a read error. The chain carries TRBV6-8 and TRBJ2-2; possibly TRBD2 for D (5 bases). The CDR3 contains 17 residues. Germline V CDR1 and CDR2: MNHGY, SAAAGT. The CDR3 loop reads CASKVPQVYPRAGELFF. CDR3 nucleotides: TGCGCCAGCAAAGTCCCCCAGGTTTACCCGAGGGCCGGGGAGCTGTTTTTT.

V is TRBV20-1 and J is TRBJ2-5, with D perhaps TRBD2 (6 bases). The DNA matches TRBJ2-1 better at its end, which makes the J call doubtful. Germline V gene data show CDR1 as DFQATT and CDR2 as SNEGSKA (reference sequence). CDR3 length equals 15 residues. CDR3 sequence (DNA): TGCAGTGCCCCTAGGTGGGGAGGACCGTACGATGAGCAGTTCTTC. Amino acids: CSAPRWGGPYDEQFF.

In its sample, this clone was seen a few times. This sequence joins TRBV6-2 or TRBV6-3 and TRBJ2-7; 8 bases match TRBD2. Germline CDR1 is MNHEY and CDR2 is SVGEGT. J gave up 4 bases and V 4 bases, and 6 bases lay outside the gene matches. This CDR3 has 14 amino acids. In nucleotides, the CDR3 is TGTGCCAGCAGTTCCGGGACTAGAAAATACGAGCAGTACTTC. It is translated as CASSSGTRKYEQYF.

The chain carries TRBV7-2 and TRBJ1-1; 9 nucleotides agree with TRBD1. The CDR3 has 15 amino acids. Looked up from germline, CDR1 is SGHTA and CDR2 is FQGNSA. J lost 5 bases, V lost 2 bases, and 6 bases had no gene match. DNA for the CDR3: TGTGCCAGCAGCTTACTACAGGGGGCGAAGACTGAAGCTTTCTTT. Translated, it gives CASSLLQGAKTEAFF.

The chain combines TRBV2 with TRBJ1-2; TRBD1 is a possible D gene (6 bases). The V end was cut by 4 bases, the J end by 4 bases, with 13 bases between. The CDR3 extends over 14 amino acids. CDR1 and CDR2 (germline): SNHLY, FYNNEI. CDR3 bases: TGTGCCAGCAGTGTAGGTCCAGGGGTCTATGGCTACACCTTC. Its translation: CASSVGPGVYGYTF.

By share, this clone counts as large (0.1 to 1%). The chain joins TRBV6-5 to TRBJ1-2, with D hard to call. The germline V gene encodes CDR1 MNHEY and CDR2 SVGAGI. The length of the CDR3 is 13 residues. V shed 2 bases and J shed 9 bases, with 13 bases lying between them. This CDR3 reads CASSYREEDSYTF. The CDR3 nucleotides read TGTGCCAGCAGTTACAGGGAGGAGGATAGCTACACCTTC.

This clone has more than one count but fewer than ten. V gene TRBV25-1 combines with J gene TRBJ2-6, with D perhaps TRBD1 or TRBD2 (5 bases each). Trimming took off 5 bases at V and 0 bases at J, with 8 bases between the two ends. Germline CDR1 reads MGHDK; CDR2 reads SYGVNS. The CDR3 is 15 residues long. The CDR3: CASSSGTSGANVLTF. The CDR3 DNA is TGTGCCAGCAGTTCAGGGACCTCTGGGGCCAACGTCCTGACTTTC.

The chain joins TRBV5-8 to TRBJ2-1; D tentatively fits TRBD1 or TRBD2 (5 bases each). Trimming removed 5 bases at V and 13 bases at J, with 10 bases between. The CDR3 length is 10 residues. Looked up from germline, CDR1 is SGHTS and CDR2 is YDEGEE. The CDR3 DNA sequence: TGTGCCAGCAGGGGACGCCAACAGTTCTTC. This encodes CASRGRQQFF.